Shown below are 12 T cell receptor beta chains from a single sample sequenced in a study of blood T cell repertoires in COVID-19. The data were produced by immunoSEQ multiplex PCR, yet TCRdb's version contains in-frame clones alone and is incomplete. The sample consists of tens of thousands of clones, 93% of them appearing once. The sequenced sample was peripheral blood. Receptor source: a woman aged 70-85 years with COVID-19, enrolled during active disease.

The chain links TRBV2 to TRBJ1-1; TRBD1 matches at 8 bases. CDR3 length: 13 amino acids. J gave up 5 bases and V 5 bases, and 4 bases lay outside the gene matches. CDR1 and CDR2 from the germline V gene are SNHLY and FYNNEI. The CDR3 region has the DNA TGTGCCAGCAGTCTACAGGGGGTTACTGAAGCTTTCTTT. Amino acid sequence: CASSLQGVTEAFF.

This sequence joins TRBV12-3 or TRBV12-4 and TRBJ2-3, with D uncertain. CDR3 length: 13 amino acids. V was shortened by 6 bases and J by 0 bases, with 7 bases between the two germline ends. CDR3 coding DNA: TGTGCCAGCAGGTTCTCGAGCACAGATACGCAGTATTTT. Its protein is CASRFSSTDTQYF.

The chain couples TRBV27 to TRBJ1-5; D is unresolved. Per the germline V gene, CDR1 is MNHEY and CDR2 is SMNVEV (reference sequence). V shed 2 bases and J shed 6 bases, with 8 bases lying between them. The CDR3 length is 13 residues. For the CDR3, the DNA is TGTGCCAGCAGTTTAGGAGGTTTTCAGCCCCAGCATTTT. Translated, it gives CASSLGGFQPQHF.

The chain is built from TRBV29-1 and TRBJ1-3, with D maybe TRBD1 (6 bases). V lost 7 bases, J lost 0 bases, and 13 bases lay in between. CDR1 is SQVTM and CDR2 is ANQGSEA in the germline V gene. This CDR3 contains 14 residues. As DNA, the CDR3 is TGCAGCGCGGGGGGGGCTAACTCTGGAAACACCATATATTTT. Translating gives CSAGGANSGNTIYF.

The chain couples TRBV5-1 to TRBJ2-1; weak D call: TRBD1 (6 bases). Germline-derived CDR1 and CDR2 are SGHRS and YFSETQ. The CDR3 is 15 residues long. Trimming shortened V by 3 bases and J by 0 bases, and 10 bases separated the two germline ends. CDR3 nucleotide sequence: TGCGCCAGCAGCTCGACAGGAAGCTCCTACAATGAGCAGTTCTTC. This gives the protein CASSSTGSSYNEQFF.

To note about this clone: One junction end does not reproduce the germline sequence, and a read error may be involved. The gene calls are TRBV7-7 and TRBJ2-1, with 13 bases fitting TRBD2. Germline lookup yields CDR1 SSHAT and CDR2 FNYEAQ (reference sequence). The CDR3 covers 15 residues. The CDR3 region has the DNA TGTGCTAGCAGTTCCGGGACTAGCGGGACGGATGAGCAGTTCTTC. This translates into CASSSGTSGTDEQFF. Complete variable domain (other parts from reference TRBV7-7 and TRBJ2-1): GAGVSQSPRYKVTKRGQDVTLRCDPISSHATLYWYQQALGQGPEFLTYFNYEAQPDKSGLPSDRFSAERPEGSISTLTIQRTEQRDSAMYRCASSSGTSGTDEQFFGPGTRLTVL.

The chain combines TRBV28 with TRBJ2-7; the match to TRBD2 covers 15 bases. Germline V CDR1 and CDR2: MDHEN, SYDVKM. The CDR3 runs 17 residues. Germline trimming cut 6 bases from V and 4 bases from J; bases unmatched to any gene: 10. CDR3 in DNA: TGTGCCAGCAGAGCCTCGGGACTAGCGGGAGGACGATACGAGCAGTACTTC. Translated: CASRASGLAGGRYEQYF.

This clone was detected only once. The gene calls are TRBV9 and TRBJ2-1; the match to TRBD1 covers 9 bases. The CDR3 consists of 15 residues. Losses at the gene ends were 3 bases for V and 15 bases for J; bases not matched to a gene: 16. The V gene's germline CDR1 is SGDLS and CDR2 YYNGEE. The CDR3 region is CASSDRGTGPGQRFF. DNA of the CDR3: TGTGCCAGCAGCGATAGGGGGACAGGGCCGGGGCAGCGGTTCTTC.

This clone was counted between two and nine times. CDR3 in DNA: TGCGCCAGCAGTGAGTCGTTCCAGAAGGGGATCTGTTATAGCAATCAGCCCCAGCATTTT. Translating gives CASSESFQKGICYSNQPQHF. This rearrangement joins TRBV10-1 to TRBJ1-5; possibly TRBD1 for D (5 bases). The germline gives CDR1 WNHNN, CDR2 SYGVQD (reference sequence). The germline V and J ends were trimmed by 0 bases and 0 bases, with 21 bases remaining between them. The CDR3 sequence is 20 residues long.

The genes are TRBV5-1 and TRBJ1-5; D gene ambiguous. This CDR3 spans 14 amino acids. Trimming took 2 bases from V and 2 from J, leaving 8 bases between them. The germline gives CDR1 SGHRS, CDR2 YFSETQ. CDR3 loop: CASSFGVGNQPQHF. The CDR3, as DNA: TGCGCCAGCAGCTTCGGAGTGGGCAATCAGCCCCAGCATTTT.

The chain carries TRBV24-1 and TRBJ2-1; D is undetermined. Per germline, CDR1 KGHDR and CDR2 SFDVKD. The CDR3 covers 11 residues. Trimming left V 6 bases short and J 9 bases short, with 8 bases between. The CDR3 spells CATSSVFEQFF. The CDR3 nucleotides read TGTGCCACCAGTTCTGTATTTGAGCAGTTCTTC.

V and J are TRBV14 and TRBJ1-4, with 7 positions matching TRBD1. V shed 4 bases, J shed 4 bases, and the junction held 3 bases outside the gene matches. The length of the CDR3 is 14 residues. Germline assignment: CDR1 SGHDN and CDR2 FVKESK. This CDR3 is CASSPWDSNEKLFF. The CDR3, as DNA: TGTGCCAGCAGCCCATGGGACAGTAATGAAAAACTGTTTTTT.